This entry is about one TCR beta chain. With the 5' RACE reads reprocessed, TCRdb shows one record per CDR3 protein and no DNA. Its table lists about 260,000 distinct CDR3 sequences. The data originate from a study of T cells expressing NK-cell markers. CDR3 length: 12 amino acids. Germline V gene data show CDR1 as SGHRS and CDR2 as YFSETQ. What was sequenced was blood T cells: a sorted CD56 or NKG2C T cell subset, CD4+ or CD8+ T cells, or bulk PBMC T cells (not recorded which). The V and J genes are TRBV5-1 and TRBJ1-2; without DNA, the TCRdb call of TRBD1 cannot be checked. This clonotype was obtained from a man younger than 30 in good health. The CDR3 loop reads CASRQTDYGYTF.